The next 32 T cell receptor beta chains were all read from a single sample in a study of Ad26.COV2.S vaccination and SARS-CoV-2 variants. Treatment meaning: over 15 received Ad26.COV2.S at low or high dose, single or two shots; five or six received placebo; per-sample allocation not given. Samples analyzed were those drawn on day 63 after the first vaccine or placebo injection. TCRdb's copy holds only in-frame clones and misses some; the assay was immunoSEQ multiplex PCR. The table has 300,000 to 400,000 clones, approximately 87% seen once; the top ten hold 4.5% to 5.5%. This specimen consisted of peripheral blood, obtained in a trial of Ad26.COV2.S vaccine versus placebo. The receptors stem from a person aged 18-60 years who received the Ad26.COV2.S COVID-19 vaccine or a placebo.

The CDR3 reads CASSPQGDEKLFF. CDR3 bases: TGTGCCAGCAGCCCACAGGGAGATGAAAAACTGTTTTTT. The rearrangement joins TRBV6-5 to TRBJ1-4; D perhaps matches TRBD1 (6 bases). V dropped 6 bases and J dropped 6 bases, with 11 bases sitting between them. This CDR3 spans 13 amino acids. CDR1 is MNHEY, CDR2 SVGAGI, per germline.

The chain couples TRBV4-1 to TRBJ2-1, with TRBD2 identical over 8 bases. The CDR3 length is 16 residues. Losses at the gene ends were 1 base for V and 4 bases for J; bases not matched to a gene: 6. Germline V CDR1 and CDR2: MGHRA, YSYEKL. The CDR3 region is CASSQASSGVYNEQFF. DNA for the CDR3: TGCGCCAGCAGCCAAGCTAGTAGCGGGGTATACAATGAGCAGTTCTTC.

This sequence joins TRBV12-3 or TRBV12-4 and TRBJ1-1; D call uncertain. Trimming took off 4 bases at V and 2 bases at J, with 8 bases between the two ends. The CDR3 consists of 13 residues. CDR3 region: CASSYPDNTEAFF. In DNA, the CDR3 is TGTGCCAGCAGTTACCCAGATAACACTGAAGCTTTCTTT.

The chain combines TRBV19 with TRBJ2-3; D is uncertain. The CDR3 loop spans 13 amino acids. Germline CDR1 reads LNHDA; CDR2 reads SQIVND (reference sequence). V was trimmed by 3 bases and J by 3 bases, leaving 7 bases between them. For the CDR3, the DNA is TGTGCCAGTAGTATGGCTGGAACAGATACGCAGTATTTT. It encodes CASSMAGTDTQYF. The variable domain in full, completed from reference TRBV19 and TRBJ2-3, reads DGGITQSPKYLFRKEGQNVTLSCEQNLNHDAMYWYRQDPGQGLRLIYYSQIVNDFQKGDIAEGYSVSREKKESFPLTVTSAQKNPTAFYLCASSMAGTDTQYFGPGTRLTVL.

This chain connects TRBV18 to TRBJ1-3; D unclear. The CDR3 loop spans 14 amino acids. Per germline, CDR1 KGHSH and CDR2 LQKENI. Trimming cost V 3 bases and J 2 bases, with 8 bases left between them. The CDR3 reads CASSPPGAGNTIYF. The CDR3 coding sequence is TGTGCCAGCTCACCCCCGGGAGCTGGAAACACCATATATTTT.

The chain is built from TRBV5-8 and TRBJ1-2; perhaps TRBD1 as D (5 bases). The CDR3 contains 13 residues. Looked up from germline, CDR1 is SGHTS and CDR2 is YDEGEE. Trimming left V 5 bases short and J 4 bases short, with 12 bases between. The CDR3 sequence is CASRDIRLYGYTF. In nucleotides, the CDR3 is TGTGCCAGCAGGGACATTAGGCTCTATGGCTACACCTTC.

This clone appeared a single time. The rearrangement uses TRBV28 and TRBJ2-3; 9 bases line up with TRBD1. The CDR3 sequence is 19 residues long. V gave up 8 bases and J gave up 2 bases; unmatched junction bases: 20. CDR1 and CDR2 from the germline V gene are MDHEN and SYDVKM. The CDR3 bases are TGTGCCAGCTGGTGGGACAGGGATTATCCGGGTCCGAACACAGATACGCAGTATTTT. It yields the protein CASWWDRDYPGPNTDTQYF. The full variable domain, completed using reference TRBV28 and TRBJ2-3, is DVKVTQSSRYLVKRTGEKVFLECVQDMDHENMFWYRQDPGLGLRLIYFSYDVKMKEKGDIPEGYSVSREKKERFSLILESASTNQTSMYLCASWWDRDYPGPNTDTQYFGPGTRLTVL.

Written as DNA, the CDR3 is TGTGCCAGCAGTGTAGGGGATACGCAGTATTTT. It encodes CASSVGDTQYF. This chain connects TRBV6-4 to TRBJ2-3; D ambiguous. V was shortened by 4 bases and J by 6 bases, with 5 bases between the two germline ends. Germline V gives CDR1 MRHNA, CDR2 SNTAGT. The CDR3 is 11 residues long.

The CDR3 nucleotides read TGTGCCAGCAGCTTTGTAGGGACAGGGGGGAATGAGCAGTTCTTC. Its translation: CASSFVGTGGNEQFF. The chain uses TRBV5-6 and TRBJ2-1; TRBD1 aligns across 11 bases. The CDR3 has 15 residues. V lost 2 bases to trimming and J lost 7 bases; unmatched junction nucleotides: 5. Germline lookup yields CDR1 SGHDT and CDR2 YYEEEE.

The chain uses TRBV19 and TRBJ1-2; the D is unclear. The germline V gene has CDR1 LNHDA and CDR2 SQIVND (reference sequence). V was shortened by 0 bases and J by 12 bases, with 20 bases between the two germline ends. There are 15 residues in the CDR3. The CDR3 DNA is TGTGCCAGTAGTATAGATGGACTGACGTCCTTGGATCACACCTTC. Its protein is CASSIDGLTSLDHTF.

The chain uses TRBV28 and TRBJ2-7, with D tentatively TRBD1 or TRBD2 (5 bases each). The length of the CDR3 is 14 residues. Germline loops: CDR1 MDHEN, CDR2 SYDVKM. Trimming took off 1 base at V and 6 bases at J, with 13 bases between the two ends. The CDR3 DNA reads TGTGCCAGCAGTTTATTCGTGGGGGTAGGCGAGCAGTACGTC. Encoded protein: CASSLFVGVGEQYV.

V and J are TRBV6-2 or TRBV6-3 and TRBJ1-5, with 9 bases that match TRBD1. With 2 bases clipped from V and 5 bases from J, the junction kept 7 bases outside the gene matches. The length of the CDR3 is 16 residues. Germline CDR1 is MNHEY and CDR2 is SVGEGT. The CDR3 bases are TGTGCCAGCAGTTACGAAAGGGGGACAGGGTATCAGCCCCAGCATTTT. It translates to CASSYERGTGYQPQHF.

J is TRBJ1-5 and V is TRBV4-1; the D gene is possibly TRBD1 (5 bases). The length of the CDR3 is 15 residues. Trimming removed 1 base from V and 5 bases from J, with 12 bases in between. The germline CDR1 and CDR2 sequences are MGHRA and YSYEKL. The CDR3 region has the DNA TGCGCCAGCAGCCAAGTCGGGGGAGTTTATCAGCCCCAGCATTTT. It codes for CASSQVGGVYQPQHF.

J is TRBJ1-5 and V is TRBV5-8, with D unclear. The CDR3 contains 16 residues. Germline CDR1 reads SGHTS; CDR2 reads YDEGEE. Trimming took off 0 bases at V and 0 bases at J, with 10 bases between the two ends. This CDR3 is CASSLGSHYSNQPQHF. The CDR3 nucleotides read TGTGCCAGCAGCTTGGGGAGCCATTATAGCAATCAGCCCCAGCATTTT.

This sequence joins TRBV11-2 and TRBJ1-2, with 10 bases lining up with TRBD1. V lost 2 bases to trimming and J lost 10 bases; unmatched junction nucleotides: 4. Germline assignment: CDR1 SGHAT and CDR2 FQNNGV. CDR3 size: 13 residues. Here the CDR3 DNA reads TGTGCCAGCAGCTTAAGACAGGGGGCTTCCTACACCTTC. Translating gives CASSLRQGASYTF.

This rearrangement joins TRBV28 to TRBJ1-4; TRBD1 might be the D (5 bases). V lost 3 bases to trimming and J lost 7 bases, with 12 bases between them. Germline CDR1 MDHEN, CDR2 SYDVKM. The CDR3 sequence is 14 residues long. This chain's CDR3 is CASSFPPGTEKLFF. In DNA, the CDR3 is TGTGCCAGCAGTTTCCCCCCCGGGACTGAAAAACTGTTTTTT.

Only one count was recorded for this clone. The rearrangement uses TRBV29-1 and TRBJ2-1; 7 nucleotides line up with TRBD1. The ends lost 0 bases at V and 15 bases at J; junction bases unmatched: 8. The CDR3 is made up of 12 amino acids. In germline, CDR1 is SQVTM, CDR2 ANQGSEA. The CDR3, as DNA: TGCAGCGTTGAAGATCCGGGACAGTTCTGGTTCTTC. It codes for CSVEDPGQFWFF.

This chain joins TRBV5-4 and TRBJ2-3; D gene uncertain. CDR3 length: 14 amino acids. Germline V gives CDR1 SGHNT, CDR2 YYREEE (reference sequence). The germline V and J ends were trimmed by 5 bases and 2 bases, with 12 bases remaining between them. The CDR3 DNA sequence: TGTGCCAGCAGAAAAGGTCTCAACACAGATACGCAGTATTTT. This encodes CASRKGLNTDTQYF.

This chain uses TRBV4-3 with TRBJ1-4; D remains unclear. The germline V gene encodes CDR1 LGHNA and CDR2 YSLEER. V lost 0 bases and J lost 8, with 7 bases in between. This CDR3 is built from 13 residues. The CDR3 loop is CASSQEWQEKLFF. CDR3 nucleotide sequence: TGCGCCAGCAGCCAAGAATGGCAGGAAAAACTGTTTTTT.

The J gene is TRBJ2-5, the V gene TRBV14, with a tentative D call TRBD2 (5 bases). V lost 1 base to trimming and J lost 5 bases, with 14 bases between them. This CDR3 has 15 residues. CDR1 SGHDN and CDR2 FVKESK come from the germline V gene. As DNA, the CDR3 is TGTGCCAGCAGCCAAGGGAGGCCGATAGGGGAGACCCAGTACTTC. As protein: CASSQGRPIGETQYF. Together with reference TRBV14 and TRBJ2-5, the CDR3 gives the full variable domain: EAGVTQFPSHSVIEKGQTVTLRCDPISGHDNLYWYRRVMGKEIKFLLHFVKESKQDESGMPNNRFLAERTGGTYSTLKVQPAELEDSGVYFCASSQGRPIGETQYFGPGTRLLVL.

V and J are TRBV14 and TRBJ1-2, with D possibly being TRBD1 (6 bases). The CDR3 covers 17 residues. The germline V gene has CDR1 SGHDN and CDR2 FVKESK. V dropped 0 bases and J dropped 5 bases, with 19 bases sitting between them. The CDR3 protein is CASSQERGWSSPYGYTF. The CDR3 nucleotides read TGTGCCAGCAGCCAAGAGAGGGGGTGGTCTTCCCCTTATGGCTACACCTTC.

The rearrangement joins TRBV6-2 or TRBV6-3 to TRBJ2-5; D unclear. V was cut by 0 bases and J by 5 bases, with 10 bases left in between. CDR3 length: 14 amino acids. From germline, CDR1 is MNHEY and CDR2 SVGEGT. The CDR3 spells CASSYSRLVETQYF. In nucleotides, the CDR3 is TGTGCCAGCAGTTACTCCCGGCTAGTGGAGACCCAGTACTTC.

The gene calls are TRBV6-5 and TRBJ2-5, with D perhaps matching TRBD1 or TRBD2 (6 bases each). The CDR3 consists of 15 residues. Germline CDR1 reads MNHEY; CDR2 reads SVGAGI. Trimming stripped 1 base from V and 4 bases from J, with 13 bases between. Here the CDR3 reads CASSYWGRAGETQYF. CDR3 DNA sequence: TGTGCCAGCAGTTACTGGGGGCGAGCGGGAGAGACCCAGTACTTC.

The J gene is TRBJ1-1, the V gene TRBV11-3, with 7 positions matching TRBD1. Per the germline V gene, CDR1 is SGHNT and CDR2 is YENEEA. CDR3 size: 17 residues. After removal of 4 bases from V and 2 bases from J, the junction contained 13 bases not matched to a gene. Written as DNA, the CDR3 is TGTGCCAGCAGCTCCACCCCAGGGGGGGGACTCAACACTGAAGCTTTCTTT. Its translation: CASSSTPGGGLNTEAFF. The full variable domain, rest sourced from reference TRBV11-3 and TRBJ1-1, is EAGVVQSPRYKIIEKKQPVAFWCNPISGHNTLYWYLQNLGQGPELLIRYENEEAVDDSQLPKDRFSAERLKGVDSTLKIQPAELGDSAVYLCASSSTPGGGLNTEAFFGQGTRLTVV.

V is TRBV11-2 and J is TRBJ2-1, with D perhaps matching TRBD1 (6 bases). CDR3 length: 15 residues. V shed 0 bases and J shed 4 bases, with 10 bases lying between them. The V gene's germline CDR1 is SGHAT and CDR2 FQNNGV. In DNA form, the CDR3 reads TGTGCCAGCAGCTTAGACAGGGGAAAGTACAATGAGCAGTTCTTC. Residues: CASSLDRGKYNEQFF.

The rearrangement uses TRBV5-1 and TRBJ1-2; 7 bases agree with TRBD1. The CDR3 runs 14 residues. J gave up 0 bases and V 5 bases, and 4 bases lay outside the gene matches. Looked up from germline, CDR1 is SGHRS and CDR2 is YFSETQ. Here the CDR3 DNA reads TGCGCCAGCAGGACAGGGTCGACTAACTATGGCTACACCTTC. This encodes CASRTGSTNYGYTF.

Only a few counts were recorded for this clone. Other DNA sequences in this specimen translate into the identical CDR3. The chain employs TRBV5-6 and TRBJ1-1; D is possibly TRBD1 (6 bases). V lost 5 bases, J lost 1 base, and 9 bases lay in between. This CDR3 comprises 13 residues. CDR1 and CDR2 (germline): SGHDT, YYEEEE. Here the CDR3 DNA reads TGTGCCAGCAGTTGGACAGCGAACACTGAAGCTTTCTTT. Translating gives CASSWTANTEAFF.

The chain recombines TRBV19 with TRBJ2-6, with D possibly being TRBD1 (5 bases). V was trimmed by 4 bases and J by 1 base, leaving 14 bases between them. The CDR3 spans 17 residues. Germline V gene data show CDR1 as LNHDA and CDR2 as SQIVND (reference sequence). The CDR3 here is CASSSGWGASGANVLTF. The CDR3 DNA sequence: TGTGCCAGTAGTAGTGGTTGGGGCGCTTCTGGGGCCAACGTCCTGACTTTC.

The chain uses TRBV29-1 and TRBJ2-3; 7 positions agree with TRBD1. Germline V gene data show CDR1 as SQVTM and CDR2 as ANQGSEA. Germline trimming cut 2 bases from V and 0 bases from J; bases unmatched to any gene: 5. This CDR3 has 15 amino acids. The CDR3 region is CSVERAQGSTDTQYF. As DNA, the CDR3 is TGCAGCGTTGAAAGGGCACAGGGGAGCACAGATACGCAGTATTTT.

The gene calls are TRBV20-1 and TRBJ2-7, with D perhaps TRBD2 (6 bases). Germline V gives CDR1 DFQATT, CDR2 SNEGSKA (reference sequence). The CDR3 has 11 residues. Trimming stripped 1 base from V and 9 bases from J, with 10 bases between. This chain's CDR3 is CSARGTAGQYV. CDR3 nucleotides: TGCAGTGCTAGAGGAACAGCGGGGCAGTACGTC.

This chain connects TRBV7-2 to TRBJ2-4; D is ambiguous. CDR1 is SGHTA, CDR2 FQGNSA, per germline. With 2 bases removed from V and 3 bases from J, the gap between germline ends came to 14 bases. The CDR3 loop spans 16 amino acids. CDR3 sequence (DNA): TGTGCCAGCAGCTTATTTCAGGCGGCTGTCAAAAACATTCAGTACTTC. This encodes CASSLFQAAVKNIQYF.

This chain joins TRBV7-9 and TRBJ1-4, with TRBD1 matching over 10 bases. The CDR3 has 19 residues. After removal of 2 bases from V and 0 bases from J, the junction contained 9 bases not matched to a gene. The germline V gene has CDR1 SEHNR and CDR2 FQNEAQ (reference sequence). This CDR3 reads CASSLRDRGFGATNEKLFF. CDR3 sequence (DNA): TGTGCCAGCAGCTTACGGGACAGGGGTTTCGGGGCAACTAATGAAAAACTGTTTTTT.